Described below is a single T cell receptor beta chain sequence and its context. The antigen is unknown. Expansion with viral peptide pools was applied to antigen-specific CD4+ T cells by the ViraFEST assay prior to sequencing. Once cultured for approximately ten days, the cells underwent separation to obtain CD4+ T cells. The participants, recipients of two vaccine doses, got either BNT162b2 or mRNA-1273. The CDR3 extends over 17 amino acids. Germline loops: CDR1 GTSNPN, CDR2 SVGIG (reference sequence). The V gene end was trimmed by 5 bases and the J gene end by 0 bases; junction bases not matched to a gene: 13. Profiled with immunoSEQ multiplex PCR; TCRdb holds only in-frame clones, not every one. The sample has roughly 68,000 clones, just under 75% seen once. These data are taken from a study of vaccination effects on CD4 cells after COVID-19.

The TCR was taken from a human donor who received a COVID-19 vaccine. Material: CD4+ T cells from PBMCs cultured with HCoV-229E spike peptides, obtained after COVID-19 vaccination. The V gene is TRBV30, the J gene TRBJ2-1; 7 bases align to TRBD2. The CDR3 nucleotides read TGTGCCTGGCTCTCGTTAGCGGGCGATAGCTCCTACAATGAGCAGTTCTTC. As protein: CAWLSLAGDSSYNEQFF.